These 7 T cell receptor beta chains share one sample of origin, sequenced in a study of T cell responses to AZD1222 COVID-19 vaccine. Here immunoSEQ multiplex PCR was the method, and the copy in TCRdb shows in-frame clones only, minus some. This sample has 150,000 to 200,000 clones, with approximately 92% found just once. This sample comprised peripheral blood, obtained on day 0 of AZD1222 vaccination. The receptors were sampled from an adult in good health.

V gene TRBV28 combines with J gene TRBJ2-7; tentative D call: TRBD2 (6 bases). The CDR3 consists of 13 residues. V lost 8 bases and J lost 2, with 13 bases in between. CDR1 MDHEN and CDR2 SYDVKM come from the germline V gene. This CDR3 reads CASGGEAPYEQYF. As DNA, the CDR3 is TGTGCCAGCGGAGGGGAGGCCCCCTACGAGCAGTACTTC.

The genes are TRBV4-1 and TRBJ2-7, with a possible D match to TRBD2 (5 bases). In germline, CDR1 is MGHRA, CDR2 YSYEKL. Trimming took 1 base from V and 2 from J, leaving 9 bases between them. This CDR3 spans 14 amino acids. CDR3 sequence (DNA): TGCGCCAGCAGCCAAGTAGGAGCGGCCTACGAGCAGTACTTC. It specifies CASSQVGAAYEQYF.

The table lists this clone with a few counts. The chain recombines TRBV19 with TRBJ1-5; D not resolved. V gave up 3 bases and J gave up 7 bases, with 10 bases separating them. The CDR3 totals 13 residues. Germline CDR1 and CDR2: LNHDA and SQIVND (reference sequence). CDR3 DNA: TGTGCCAGTAGTATTAGAGATTACCAGCCCCAGCATTTT. Encoded protein: CASSIRDYQPQHF.

CDR3 sequence reads: CASSVRYGGSGLNEQFF. The CDR3 nucleotides read TGTGCCAGCTCAGTCCGCTATGGCGGGAGCGGACTCAATGAGCAGTTCTTC. The gene calls are TRBV18 and TRBJ2-1, with 7 bases identical to TRBD2. Trimming cost V 5 bases and J 6 bases; bases outside gene matches: 16. The CDR3 totals 17 residues. Germline CDR1 KGHSH, CDR2 LQKENI.

The rearrangement joins TRBV5-6 to TRBJ1-1; D possibly corresponds to TRBD1 (6 bases). The CDR3 sequence is 16 residues long. In germline, CDR1 is SGHDT, CDR2 YYEEEE. Deletions cut 4 bases from V and 4 bases from J, with 20 bases between. DNA of the CDR3: TGTGCCAGCAGCCTCCACAGGGCCCTACGGGGCACTGAAGCTTTCTTT. It is translated as CASSLHRALRGTEAFF.

The V gene is TRBV15, the J gene TRBJ2-6; D unclear. CDR3 length: 15 residues. Trimming cost V 8 bases and J 0 bases, with 11 bases left between them. Looked up from germline, CDR1 is LNHNV and CDR2 is YYDKDF (reference sequence). The CDR3 region is CATASGSSGANVLTF. Written as DNA, the CDR3 is TGTGCCACCGCGTCAGGAAGCTCTGGGGCCAACGTCCTGACTTTC.

The chain employs TRBV15 and TRBJ1-1; D call uncertain. In germline, CDR1 is LNHNV, CDR2 YYDKDF (reference sequence). The CDR3 totals 12 residues. The V gene lost 3 bases and the J gene lost 3 bases, with 5 bases spanning the gap. The CDR3 sequence: CATSSGDTEAFF. In DNA, the CDR3 is TGTGCCACCAGCAGTGGGGACACTGAAGCTTTCTTT. The full variable domain, rest sourced from reference TRBV15 and TRBJ1-1, is DAMVIQNPRYQVTQFGKPVTLSCSQTLNHNVMYWYQQKSSQAPKLLFHYYDKDFNNEADTPDNFQSRRPNTSFCFLDIRSPGLGDTAMYLCATSSGDTEAFFGQGTRLTVV.